A selection of T cell receptor beta chains follows, all from one sample in a study of blood T cell repertoires in COVID-19. Sequenced by immunoSEQ multiplex PCR; TCRdb stores in-frame clones only, minus some. The repertoire has 150,000 to 200,000 clones, about 88% of them found once; the top ten carry 7%. What was sequenced was peripheral blood. These receptors originate from a woman of 80 years or more in a cohort sampled during active or convalescent COVID-19. Both conserved end residues are part of each CDR3. The order of the fields is J gene, D gene, clone size, V gene, CDR3 length, CDR3 protein, CDR3 DNA. The D gene is left open where the match is weak. Expanded clones get a size class; other rows say once, few or many, or leave the size out.

j_call: TRBJ1-5; d_call: TRBD1; clone_size: .; v_call: TRBV12-5; cdr3_length: 14; cdr3_aa: CASGGTGNNQPQHF; cdr3_nt: TGTGCTAGTGGCGGGACAGGGAACAATCAGCCCCAGCATTTT
j_call: TRBJ1-3; d_call: .; clone_size: few; v_call: TRBV29-1; cdr3_length: 14; cdr3_aa: CSVKNSSSGNTIYF; cdr3_nt: TGCAGCGTTAAGAACAGCAGCTCTGGAAACACCATATATTTT
j_call: TRBJ2-3; d_call: TRBD2; clone_size: .; v_call: TRBV5-1; cdr3_length: 16; cdr3_aa: CASSLGLAGVVDTQYF; cdr3_nt: TGCGCCAGCAGCTTGGGACTAGCGGGAGTGGTGGATACGCAGTATTTT
j_call: TRBJ2-2; d_call: TRBD2; clone_size: .; v_call: TRBV18; cdr3_length: 16; cdr3_aa: CASSPSGTRSTGELFF; cdr3_nt: TGTGCCAGCTCACCCTCCGGGACTAGGTCCACCGGGGAGCTGTTTTTT
j_call: TRBJ1-1; d_call: .; clone_size: .; v_call: TRBV6-4; cdr3_length: 13; cdr3_aa: CASSAEQYTEAFF; cdr3_nt: TGTGCCAGCAGTGCGGAACAGTACACTGAAGCTTTCTTT
j_call: TRBJ2-5; d_call: TRBD2; clone_size: .; v_call: TRBV3-1/TRBV3-2; cdr3_length: 19; cdr3_aa: CASSHDFGAGLDTGETQYF; cdr3_nt: TGTGCCAGCAGCCACGACTTCGGGGCAGGACTAGACACGGGGGAGACCCAGTACTTC
j_call: TRBJ2-1; d_call: TRBD1; clone_size: .; v_call: TRBV4-1; cdr3_length: 18; cdr3_aa: CASSHHRGLRSTNNEQFF; cdr3_nt: TGCGCCAGCAGCCACCACAGGGGGCTAAGGTCGACAAACAATGAGCAGTTCTTC
j_call: TRBJ1-6; d_call: .; clone_size: .; v_call: TRBV4-1; cdr3_length: 17; cdr3_aa: CASSRYATGLDNSPLHF; cdr3_nt: TGCGCCAGCAGCCGATACGCTACAGGGTTGGATAATTCACCCCTCCACTTT
j_call: TRBJ1-4; d_call: TRBD1; clone_size: .; v_call: TRBV7-9; cdr3_length: 14; cdr3_aa: CASSLWDRGAKLFF; cdr3_nt: TGTGCCAGCAGCTTGTGGGACAGGGGCGCCAAACTGTTTTTT
j_call: TRBJ2-1; d_call: TRBD1; clone_size: .; v_call: TRBV24-1; cdr3_length: 16; cdr3_aa: CATSDTRQGSYNEQFF; cdr3_nt: TGTGCCACCAGTGATACCCGACAGGGGTCCTACAATGAGCAGTTCTTC
j_call: TRBJ1-5; d_call: .; clone_size: .; v_call: TRBV6-5; cdr3_length: 15; cdr3_aa: CASRIQGAGNQPQHF; cdr3_nt: TGTGCCAGCAGGATACAGGGCGCGGGCAATCAGCCCCAGCATTTT
j_call: TRBJ2-3; d_call: .; clone_size: .; v_call: TRBV29-1; cdr3_length: 14; cdr3_aa: CSVEGVFAGGTQYF; cdr3_nt: TGCAGCGTTGAAGGCGTTTTCGCGGGTGGAACGCAGTATTTT
j_call: TRBJ2-2; d_call: TRBD1; clone_size: many; v_call: TRBV6-5; cdr3_length: 15; cdr3_aa: CAARRTGGNTGELFF; cdr3_nt: TGTGCCGCGCGACGGACAGGAGGAAACACCGGGGAGCTGTTTTTT
j_call: TRBJ1-2; d_call: TRBD1; clone_size: .; v_call: TRBV7-2; cdr3_length: 14; cdr3_aa: CASSLAGQFYGYTF; cdr3_nt: TGTGCCAGCAGCTTAGCGGGACAGTTCTATGGCTACACCTTC
j_call: TRBJ1-1; d_call: .; clone_size: .; v_call: TRBV5-1; cdr3_length: 15; cdr3_aa: CASSLATGRVTEAFF; cdr3_nt: TGCGCCAGCAGCTTGGCCACGGGCAGGGTCACTGAAGCTTTCTTT
j_call: TRBJ2-7; d_call: .; clone_size: .; v_call: TRBV16; cdr3_length: 16; cdr3_aa: CASSQNEGSGSYEQYF; cdr3_nt: TGTGCCAGCAGCCAAAACGAAGGGTCAGGGTCCTACGAGCAGTACTTC
j_call: TRBJ1-2; d_call: .; clone_size: .; v_call: TRBV6-5; cdr3_length: 14; cdr3_aa: CASSYGQLNYGYTF; cdr3_nt: TGTGCCAGCAGTTACGGGCAGCTTAACTATGGCTACACCTTC
j_call: TRBJ2-7; d_call: TRBD1; clone_size: .; v_call: TRBV27; cdr3_length: 14; cdr3_aa: CASSRQGEFYEQYF; cdr3_nt: TGTGCCAGCAGCCGACAGGGTGAGTTTTACGAGCAGTACTTC